Listed below are T cell receptor beta chains from one sample, sequenced in a study of blood T cells in healthy people across ages. MiXCR, run by TCRdb on the 5' RACE reads, gives a single entry per CDR3 protein. Of under 2 million distinct CDR3 sequences listed, roughly a third were seen once; the top ten hold 11%. Material for sequencing was blood. Every receptor here comes from a woman aged 25-40 years in good health. CDR3s include the opening cysteine and the closing phenylalanine or tryptophan. D genes are given only for firm matches. Size tells how often a clone was seen (once, few, many) or the class of an expanded clone, and some rows leave it out.

V gene,D gene,clone size,J gene,CDR3 protein,CDR3 DNA
TRBV27,.,.,TRBJ1-2,CASGWGSSYGYTF,TGTGCCAGCGGTTGGGGCAGTTCCTATGGCTACACCTTC
TRBV10-3,TRBD2,.,TRBJ2-7,CAISGPPSGLAETSYEQYF,TGTGCCATCAGTGGCCCACCTTCAGGGCTAGCGGAAACTTCCTACGAGCAGTACTTC
TRBV20-1,TRBD1,.,TRBJ2-1,CSATSRDSAIQKYNEQFF,TGCAGTGCTACTTCCCGGGACAGCGCAATTCAAAAATACAATGAGCAGTTCTTC
TRBV28,.,.,TRBJ2-1,CASSLRGRGNEQFF,TGTGCCAGCAGTTTAAGAGGGAGAGGAAATGAGCAGTTCTTC
TRBV4-1,TRBD2,.,TRBJ2-2,CASRRTSGNTGELFF,TGCGCCAGTCGGAGGACTAGCGGAAACACCGGGGAGCTGTTTTTT
TRBV12-3/TRBV12-4,.,once,TRBJ2-1,CASSLRRVAHEQFF,TGTGCCAGCAGTTTACGCAGGGTAGCGCATGAGCAGTTCTTC
TRBV20-1,.,.,TRBJ1-2,CSARGQPRDGYTF,TGCAGTGCTAGAGGACAGCCAAGGGATGGCTACACCTTC
TRBV20-1,TRBD2,.,TRBJ2-1,CSARLAGIYNYNEQFF,TGCAGTGCTAGACTAGCGGGTATATATAACTACAATGAGCAGTTCTTC
TRBV14,.,few,TRBJ2-1,CASSQVETFPINEQFF,TGTGCCAGCAGCCAAGTTGAGACTTTCCCTATAAATGAGCAGTTCTTC
TRBV7-9,.,few,TRBJ1-1,CASSSTTAPTVAAFF,TGTGCCAGCAGCTCGACGACAGCCCCCACCGTAGCGGCTTTCTTT
TRBV7-9,.,.,TRBJ1-1,CASSSRFGGERENTEAFF,TGTGCCAGCAGCTCCCGATTTGGCGGGGAAAGGGAGAACACTGAAGCTTTCTTT
TRBV6-5,.,.,TRBJ2-1,CASSSGQFSSYNEQFF,TGTGCCAGCAGTTCCGGACAGTTTAGCTCCTACAATGAGCAGTTCTTC
TRBV21-1,.,few,TRBJ1-2,CASSKERCYTF,TGTGCCAGCAGCAAAGAACGTTGCTACACCTTC
TRBV14,.,.,TRBJ2-7,CASSQQGNEQYF,TGTGCCAGCAGCCAGCAGGGGAACGAGCAGTACTTC
TRBV5-1,.,.,TRBJ2-7,CASSWFSGSHEQYF,TGCGCCAGCAGCTGGTTTTCCGGGAGCCACGAGCAGTACTTC
TRBV20-1,TRBD1,few,TRBJ1-2,CSAEDREHVYGYTF,TGCAGTGCTGAAGACAGGGAACATGTCTATGGCTACACCTTC
TRBV11-2,TRBD2,.,TRBJ2-7,CASSSGGGSDYEQYF,TGTGCCAGCAGCTCCGGGGGGGGGAGTGACTACGAGCAGTACTTC
TRBV28,.,.,TRBJ1-5,CASSSTGLSRRFSNQPQHF,TGTGCCAGCAGTTCTACGGGACTCTCGAGAAGATTTAGCAATCAGCCCCAGCATTTT
TRBV7-9,.,.,TRBJ2-5,CASSPAPMQETQYF,TGTGCCAGCAGCCCCGCTCCCATGCAAGAGACCCAGTACTTC
TRBV28,.,.,TRBJ2-7,CASRYPHGTPWYEQYF,TGTGCCAGCAGGTACCCCCACGGGACCCCCTGGTACGAGCAGTACTTC
TRBV12-3/TRBV12-4,.,.,TRBJ2-1,CASSPAGPQEQFF,TGTGCCAGCAGTCCGGCCGGGCCGCAGGAGCAGTTCTTC
TRBV30,.,.,TRBJ1-4,CALHRDFNEKLFF,TGTGCCCTCCACCGGGACTTTAATGAAAAACTGTTTTTT
TRBV9,.,.,TRBJ2-3,CANLCPGAGGTQYF,TGTGCCAACCTCTGTCCCGGGGCCGGGGGTACGCAGTATTTT
TRBV11-1,.,.,TRBJ2-1,CASSRFDSSSYNEQFF,TGTGCCAGCAGTCGATTCGACTCGAGCTCCTACAATGAGCAGTTCTTC
TRBV20-1,.,.,TRBJ2-5,CSASKKSLGETQYF,TGCAGTGCCTCCAAAAAGTCCCTGGGGGAGACCCAGTACTTC
TRBV10-3,.,.,TRBJ2-7,CAISVRENEQCF,TGTGCCATCAGTGTCAGGGAAAACGAGCAGTGCTTC
TRBV6-5,.,once,TRBJ2-2,CASSSYRDTGELFF,TGTGCCAGCAGTTCATACAGGGACACCGGGGAGCTGTTTTTT
TRBV28,.,.,TRBJ2-7,CASSWGYFSEQYF,TGTGCCAGCAGTTGGGGGTATTTTAGCGAGCAGTACTTC